This passage covers 28 T cell receptor beta chains from one sample sequenced in a study of OX40 agonist ivuxolimab in advanced cancers. Here immunoSEQ multiplex PCR was the method, and the copy in TCRdb shows in-frame clones only, minus some. The sample carries approximately 45,000 clones, more than 75% recorded once. Sequenced material: CD4+ or CD8+ T cells sorted from blood, taken in a trial of the OX40 agonist ivuxolimab. Receptors were obtained from an adult with an advanced solid tumor such as melanoma, head and neck, liver or kidney cancer.

The CDR3 here is CASAISLEGSEAFF. DNA for the CDR3: TGTGCCAGCGCAATCAGCTTGGAGGGATCTGAAGCTTTCTTT. The chain links TRBV5-5 to TRBJ1-1; D gene uncertain. Germline V CDR1 and CDR2: SGHKS, YYEKEE (reference sequence). The CDR3 has 14 residues. The germline V and J ends were trimmed by 7 bases and 6 bases, with 19 bases remaining between them.

This chain joins TRBV7-9 and TRBJ2-1; no firm D call. CDR1 is SEHNR and CDR2 is FQNEAQ in the germline V gene (reference sequence). V dropped 5 bases and J dropped 2 bases, with 13 bases sitting between them. This CDR3 has 15 amino acids. In DNA form, the CDR3 reads TGTGCCAGCAGCGAGATTGCAGAAACCTACAATGAGCAGTTCTTC. Amino acids: CASSEIAETYNEQFF.

J is TRBJ2-5 and V is TRBV9; tentatively, D is TRBD2 (6 bases). Deletions cut 4 bases from V and 4 bases from J, with 17 bases between. The CDR3 is made up of 15 amino acids. The germline V gene has CDR1 SGDLS and CDR2 YYNGEE. The CDR3 region is CASSLGPSGGETQYF. CDR3 DNA sequence: TGTGCCAGCAGCCTCGGACCCTCCGGGGGAGAGACCCAGTACTTC.

Here the CDR3 reads CASSVGTGLNTEAFF. The CDR3 DNA follows: TGTGCCAGCAGTGTTGGGACAGGGCTGAACACTGAAGCTTTCTTT. The chain links TRBV6-1 to TRBJ1-1; TRBD1 aligns across 9 bases. The germline CDR1 and CDR2 sequences are MNHNS and SASEGT. The CDR3 has 15 amino acids. The V gene end was trimmed by 4 bases and the J gene end by 0 bases; junction bases not matched to a gene: 3.

V usage is TRBV6-1 and J usage is TRBJ2-7; D may be TRBD2 (6 bases). The V gene's germline CDR1 is MNHNS and CDR2 SASEGT. This CDR3 is 13 amino acids long. V was cut by 11 bases and J by 0 bases, with 14 bases left in between. The CDR3 DNA is TGTGCCTATAGCGGAGACAACTCCTACGAGCAGTACTTC. Translating it yields CAYSGDNSYEQYF.

This clone was counted only a few times. The chain couples TRBV18 to TRBJ2-2; D call uncertain. Germline assignment: CDR1 KGHSH and CDR2 LQKENI. V dropped 2 bases and J dropped 6 bases, with 4 bases sitting between them. The CDR3 is 12 amino acids. The CDR3 sequence is CASSPISGELFF. The CDR3 nucleotides are TGTGCCAGCTCACCAATCTCCGGGGAGCTGTTTTTT.

This sequence joins TRBV4-3 and TRBJ2-7; 10 nucleotides line up with TRBD2. The J segment lost 3 bases and the V segment lost 4 bases, leaving 3 bases of the junction unmatched. Germline values: CDR1 LGHNA, CDR2 YSLEER. The length of the CDR3 is 14 residues. This chain's CDR3 is CASSPLAGDYEQYF. The DNA for the CDR3 is TGCGCCAGCAGCCCCCTAGCGGGGGACTACGAGCAGTACTTC.

A word on this clone: Other DNA sequences from this sample encode an identical CDR3 as well. The CDR3 region is CASSFLAGTDTQYF. CDR3 DNA: TGTGCCAGCAGTTTCCTAGCGGGCACAGATACGCAGTATTTT. The gene calls are TRBV28 and TRBJ2-3; 7 bases agree with TRBD2. This CDR3 contains 14 residues. Unmatched junction bases numbered 1, after V lost 3 bases and J lost 1 base. Germline V CDR1 and CDR2: MDHEN, SYDVKM.

This chain joins TRBV7-9 and TRBJ2-2, with unresolved D. The CDR3 has 11 amino acids. Deletions cut 5 bases from V and 8 bases from J, with 6 bases between. Germline CDR1 and CDR2: SEHNR and FQNEAQ (reference sequence). CDR3 sequence reads: CASSRGGELFF. CDR3 bases: TGTGCCAGCAGCCGTGGGGGGGAGCTGTTTTTT.

This clone was counted a single time. This chain links TRBV6-5 with TRBJ2-1; the match to TRBD2 covers 8 bases. The V and J ends lost 6 bases and 5 bases, in that order; junction bases with no gene match: 6. The CDR3 has 14 amino acids. Germline-derived CDR1 and CDR2 are MNHEY and SVGAGI. CDR3 loop: CASSTGTSDNEQFF. The CDR3 nucleotides read TGTGCCAGCAGCACCGGGACTAGTGACAATGAGCAGTTCTTC.

The count of this clone is one. The chain links TRBV4-1 to TRBJ2-3; 12 bases fit TRBD2. CDR3 size: 20 residues. With V trimmed by 3 bases and J by 5 bases, 18 bases remained unmatched. Germline lookup yields CDR1 MGHRA and CDR2 YSYEKL. CDR3 DNA sequence: TGCGCCAGCAGCCAGACTGGACTAGCGGGATTCCCTACCGGCGGAGATACGCAGTATTTT. Amino acids: CASSQTGLAGFPTGGDTQYF.

The chain carries TRBV9 and TRBJ1-1; D not certain. V was cut by 0 bases and J by 6 bases, with 9 bases left in between. From germline, CDR1 is SGDLS and CDR2 YYNGEE. This CDR3 is built from 13 residues. The chain's CDR3 is CASSVVPDAEAFF. The DNA of the CDR3 is TGTGCCAGCAGCGTAGTCCCTGATGCTGAAGCTTTCTTT.

The chain recombines TRBV5-8 with TRBJ1-1, with D possibly being TRBD1 (6 bases). The germline CDR1 and CDR2 sequences are SGHTS and YDEGEE. The CDR3 sequence is 15 residues long. The ends were cut back, 4 bases at V and 2 bases at J, with 15 bases in the middle. The CDR3 nucleotides read TGTGCCAGCAGCGTCCAGGGGTATGTAAACACTGAAGCTTTCTTT. Encoded protein: CASSVQGYVNTEAFF.

The rearrangement links TRBV30 to TRBJ1-2; the match to TRBD1 covers 7 bases. The V gene's germline CDR1 is GTSNPN and CDR2 SVGIG (reference sequence). J gave up 5 bases and V 3 bases, and 6 bases lay outside the gene matches. This CDR3 has 13 residues. This CDR3 reads CAWSPGTAYGYTF. The CDR3 DNA reads TGTGCCTGGAGCCCCGGGACAGCATATGGCTACACCTTC.

This chain links TRBV6-5 with TRBJ2-2; D may be TRBD1 (6 bases). The germline CDR1 and CDR2 sequences are MNHEY and SVGAGI. The CDR3 runs to 15 residues. V gave up 0 bases and J gave up 4 bases, with 9 bases separating them. The CDR3 nucleotides are TGTGCCAGCAGTTACTCTCAGGGGCCCACCGGGGAGCTGTTTTTT. It translates to CASSYSQGPTGELFF.

V and J are TRBV7-2 and TRBJ2-7; TRBD2 matches at 9 bases. With 5 bases clipped from V and 0 bases from J, the junction kept 8 bases outside the gene matches. Germline CDR1 and CDR2: SGHTA and FQGNSA. The CDR3 spans 16 residues. CDR3 DNA: TGTGCCAGCAGCCTAACCAGTAGCGGGAGCTCCTACGAGCAGTACTTC. Protein: CASSLTSSGSSYEQYF.

This clone has just one count. This chain connects TRBV4-1 to TRBJ2-3; tentatively, D is TRBD1 (5 bases). Germline V lookup: CDR1 MGHRA, CDR2 YSYEKL. This CDR3 comprises 14 residues. V was trimmed by 7 bases and J by 2 bases, leaving 13 bases between them. The CDR3 DNA sequence: TGCGCCAGCAAAGTCAGGGAACACACAGATACGCAGTATTTT. This codes for CASKVREHTDTQYF.

This sequence joins TRBV5-1 and TRBJ1-1; D is ambiguous. This CDR3 is 13 amino acids long. The germline V gene has CDR1 SGHRS and CDR2 YFSETQ. With 2 bases removed from V and 2 bases from J, the gap between germline ends came to 7 bases. CDR3 sequence: CASSLGSNTEAFF. For the CDR3, the DNA is TGCGCCAGCAGCTTAGGGAGTAACACTGAAGCTTTCTTT.

The chain uses TRBV6-5 and TRBJ1-2; perhaps TRBD1 as D (5 bases). Trimming took off 2 bases at V and 3 bases at J, with 7 bases between the two ends. CDR1 is MNHEY and CDR2 is SVGAGI in the germline V gene. This CDR3 is built from 13 residues. DNA for the CDR3: TGTGCCAGCAGTTACGTGGGGGACTATGGCTACACCTTC. Translating it yields CASSYVGDYGYTF.

CDR3: CASRHTERGQAFF. CDR3 nucleotide sequence: TGTGCCAGCAGGCACACCGAAAGGGGGCAGGCTTTCTTT. V and J are TRBV6-6 and TRBJ1-1; 7 positions match TRBD1. V shed 6 bases, J shed 11 bases, and the junction held 12 bases outside the gene matches. CDR1 MNHNY and CDR2 SVGAGI come from the germline V gene (reference sequence). This CDR3 region has 13 residues.

The rearrangement uses TRBV6-5 and TRBJ2-1; D is possibly TRBD2 (5 bases). V was shortened by 6 bases and J by 11 bases, with 17 bases between the two germline ends. Per germline, CDR1 MNHEY and CDR2 SVGAGI. The CDR3 totals 13 residues. CDR3 sequence (DNA): TGTGCCAGCAGGAGGGAGTATGAGCCGCAGCAGTTCTTC. Translated, it gives CASRREYEPQQFF.

The chain uses TRBV28 and TRBJ2-2; D may be TRBD2 (5 bases). The CDR3 loop spans 15 amino acids. Germline lookup yields CDR1 MDHEN and CDR2 SYDVKM. Trimming took 5 bases from V and 0 from J, leaving 10 bases between them. CDR3 amino acids: CASSRGLTNTGELFF. The DNA of the CDR3 is TGTGCCAGCAGTCGCGGACTTACGAACACCGGGGAGCTGTTTTTT.

The chain carries TRBV27 and TRBJ2-7, with no clear D. This CDR3 contains 11 residues. V was pared by 2 bases and J by 6 bases, with 5 bases between. CDR1 is MNHEY, CDR2 SMNVEV, per germline (reference sequence). The CDR3: CASSLPLEQYF. DNA of the CDR3: TGTGCCAGCAGTTTACCCCTCGAGCAGTACTTC.

This clone was counted only a few times. The chain uses TRBV2 and TRBJ1-2; tentative D call: TRBD1 (5 bases). Trimming removed 3 bases at V and 0 bases at J, with 8 bases between. The CDR3 spans 14 residues. CDR1 SNHLY and CDR2 FYNNEI come from the germline V gene. CDR3 DNA: TGTGCCAGCAGTGACCCGGGGCCTAACTATGGCTACACCTTC. It codes for CASSDPGPNYGYTF.

The V call is TRBV6-1, the J call TRBJ2-1, with 11 bases fitting TRBD2. Trimming cost V 5 bases and J 8 bases; bases outside gene matches: 8. The CDR3 extends over 15 amino acids. Germline assignment: CDR1 MNHNS and CDR2 SASEGT. CDR3 loop: CASSLTSGRVDEQFF. CDR3 nucleotides: TGTGCCAGCAGTCTTACTAGCGGGAGAGTCGATGAGCAGTTCTTC.

The chain uses TRBV5-1 and TRBJ1-1; tentatively, D is TRBD1 (5 bases). The CDR3 extends over 14 amino acids. Germline CDR1 is SGHRS and CDR2 is YFSETQ. The germline V and J ends were trimmed by 0 bases and 6 bases, with 12 bases remaining between them. CDR3 sequence: CASSLGIQGPEAFF. CDR3 sequence (DNA): TGCGCCAGCAGCTTGGGAATCCAGGGACCTGAAGCTTTCTTT. The whole variable domain, filled in from reference TRBV5-1 and TRBJ1-1, reads KAGVTQTPRYLIKTRGQQVTLSCSPISGHRSVSWYQQTPGQGLQFLFEYFSETQRNKGNFPGRFSGRQFSNSRSEMNVSTLELGDSALYLCASSLGIQGPEAFFGQGTRLTVV.

The rearrangement joins TRBV4-1 to TRBJ1-1; 7 nucleotides agree with TRBD1. Unmatched junction bases numbered 13, after V lost 4 bases and J lost 8 bases. The CDR3 sequence is 15 residues long. Germline V gene sequence: CDR1 MGHRA, CDR2 YSYEKL. CDR3 protein: CASSLEATGANEAFF. The CDR3 nucleotides are TGCGCCAGCAGCCTCGAGGCAACAGGGGCCAACGAAGCTTTCTTT.

The gene calls are TRBV13 and TRBJ2-5, with a tentative D call TRBD1 (6 bases). Germline V gene data show CDR1 as PRHDT and CDR2 as FYEKMQ (reference sequence). V gave up 5 bases and J gave up 7 bases, with 14 bases separating them. The CDR3 length is 13 residues. The CDR3 spells CASSLDRSRTQYF. CDR3 in DNA: TGTGCCAGCAGCCTAGACAGGTCAAGGACCCAGTACTTC.